Below are 10 T cell receptor beta chains sequenced from a single sample in a study of identical twins. TCRdb fed the 5' RACE reads into MiXCR, producing one record per CDR3 protein. The table shows some 460,000 distinct CDR3 sequences, with around 14% occurring only once. This sample was shared with a second study, whose subject was yellow fever vaccine responses in identical twins.

Sequencing was performed on CD4+ T cells sorted from blood. The receptors originated from a woman in her late teens or twenties in good health.

The chain employs TRBV7-2 and TRBJ2-1; possible D gene TRBD2, 5 bases. The germline V and J ends were trimmed by 2 bases and 9 bases, with 17 bases remaining between them. The CDR3 loop spans 15 amino acids. CDR1 and CDR2 from the germline V gene are SGHTA and FQGNSA. In DNA form, the CDR3 reads TGTGCCAGCAGCTTAACCCCTAAGGTAGGGAGTGAGCAGTTCTTC. Its protein is CASSLTPKVGSEQFF.

At least ten counts were recorded for this clonotype. J is TRBJ2-1 and V is TRBV5-5; TRBD2 matches at 14 bases. V trimming: 3 bases; J trimming: 9 bases; junction bases outside the gene matches: 5. Germline CDR1 reads SGHKS; CDR2 reads YYEKEE (reference sequence). The CDR3 has 15 residues. Here the CDR3 DNA reads TGTGCCAGCAGCTCCCCGGGACTAGCGGGAGTTGAGCAGTTCTTC. It translates to CASSSPGLAGVEQFF.

The V gene is TRBV5-1, the J gene TRBJ2-5; 8 bases are shared with TRBD1. The CDR3 contains 14 residues. Germline V gives CDR1 SGHRS, CDR2 YFSETQ. With 0 bases clipped from V and 5 bases from J, the junction kept 3 bases outside the gene matches. In DNA, the CDR3 is TGCGCCAGCAGCTTGGGCAGGGGGCCTGAGACCCAGTACTTC. Residues: CASSLGRGPETQYF.

This clonotype turned up a few times. The genes are TRBV20-1 and TRBJ2-7; D is uncertain. The CDR3 totals 12 residues. V lost 1 base, J lost 2 bases, and 6 bases lay in between. Germline V gene data show CDR1 as DFQATT and CDR2 as SNEGSKA (reference sequence). The CDR3: CSARVQAYEQYF. As DNA, the CDR3 is TGCAGTGCTAGAGTACAAGCCTACGAGCAGTACTTC.

This clonotype was counted at least ten times. The rearrangement joins TRBV12-3 or TRBV12-4 to TRBJ1-2; TRBD1 matches at 7 bases. This CDR3 spans 14 amino acids. V shed 5 bases, J shed 6 bases, and the junction held 9 bases outside the gene matches. CDR3 protein: CASSISGQWNGYTF. CDR3 sequence (DNA): TGTGCCAGCAGTATTTCGGGACAGTGGAATGGCTACACCTTC.

This chain uses TRBV4-3 with TRBJ1-2; TRBD1 might be the D (5 bases). The V and J ends lost 1 base and 2 bases respectively, with 14 bases between them. Germline CDR1 is LGHNA and CDR2 is YSLEER. The CDR3 is 16 amino acids. CDR3 region: CASSQAPTDTNYGYTF. The DNA for the CDR3 is TGCGCCAGCAGCCAAGCTCCGACAGACACCAACTATGGCTACACCTTC.

The chain joins TRBV5-1 to TRBJ2-1; 8 bases align to TRBD1. Germline-derived CDR1 and CDR2 are SGHRS and YFSETQ. The CDR3 is 11 residues long. With 2 bases clipped from V and 13 bases from J, the junction kept 2 bases outside the gene matches. The CDR3: CASSFGQGQFF. In DNA form, the CDR3 reads TGCGCCAGCAGCTTCGGACAGGGCCAGTTCTTC.

The chain links TRBV5-1 to TRBJ2-7, with 14 bases lining up with TRBD2. In germline, CDR1 is SGHRS, CDR2 YFSETQ. This CDR3 is built from 15 residues. The trim removed 3 bases at V and 5 bases at J, leaving 4 bases unmatched. CDR3 nucleotides: TGCGCCAGCAGCTCGGGACTAGCGGGAGTTCACGAGCAGTACTTC. Encoded protein: CASSSGLAGVHEQYF. Using reference TRBV5-1 and TRBJ2-7 for the parts outside the CDR3, the full variable domain is KAGVTQTPRYLIKTRGQQVTLSCSPISGHRSVSWYQQTPGQGLQFLFEYFSETQRNKGNFPGRFSGRQFSNSRSEMNVSTLELGDSALYLCASSSGLAGVHEQYFGPGTRLTVT.

The chain recombines TRBV29-1 with TRBJ2-3, with 8 bases aligning to TRBD1. Germline lookup yields CDR1 SQVTM and CDR2 ANQGSEA. Unmatched junction bases numbered 1, after V lost 4 bases and J lost 4 bases. This CDR3 comprises 12 residues. The CDR3 coding sequence is TGCAGCGTTGTACAGGGGGCAGATACGCAGTATTTT. Protein product: CSVVQGADTQYF.

The V and J genes are TRBV29-1 and TRBJ1-4; D gene uncertain. The CDR3 totals 13 residues. With 0 bases removed from V and 0 bases from J, the gap between germline ends came to 2 bases. Germline CDR1 reads SQVTM; CDR2 reads ANQGSEA. The CDR3 DNA is TGCAGCGTTGAAGATCCAACTAATGAAAAACTGTTTTTT. Translation: CSVEDPTNEKLFF.